The TCR beta chain under discussion was sequenced for a study of technical replicates of blood from several donors. Only in-frame clones appear in the TCRdb table, and some are missing; sequencing was by immunoSEQ multiplex PCR. The sample consists of 60,000 to 90,000 clones, roughly 92% of them appearing once. This CDR3 is built from 16 residues. With 2 bases removed from V and 2 bases from J, the gap between germline ends came to 14 bases. The germline V gene has CDR1 SGHNT and CDR2 YENEEA. The chain combines TRBV11-3 with TRBJ2-3, with D perhaps TRBD2 (6 bases). The sequence came from a human donor in good health. Material: T cells isolated from PBMCs. CDR3 in DNA: TGTGCCAGCAGCTTAATTTGGGCGGGGTCCACAGATACGCAGTATTTT. It specifies CASSLIWAGSTDTQYF.